This entry lists 3 T cell receptor beta chains sequenced from one sample in a study of T cells in Graves' hyperthyroidism and ophthalmopathy. What was amplified from RNA transcripts were TCR beta CDR3 regions. TCR CDR3 underwent first-round RT-PCR with the HTBI primer set. TCRdb called the multiplex PCR reads again in MiXCR, with one record for every CDR3 protein. The top ten clones hold about an eighth of a sample with around 250,000 distinct CDR3 sequences, roughly 15% of them seen once. Material: blood. The receptors originated from a woman aged 40 to 50 with Graves' hyperthyroidism that later progressed to Graves' ophthalmopathy.

This clonotype was detected ten times or more. The genes are TRBV19 and TRBJ2-1; TRBD2 matches at 7 bases. The ends lost 3 bases at V and 3 bases at J; junction bases unmatched: 11. The CDR3 is 17 residues long. Germline CDR1 LNHDA, CDR2 SQIVND (reference sequence). Here the CDR3 DNA reads TGTGCCAGTAGTATTTCTCGCATCCAGCGGGGCTACAATGAGCAGTTCTTC. Its translation: CASSISRIQRGYNEQFF.

This clonotype was observed at least ten times. The chain carries TRBV7-9 and TRBJ2-7; D is undetermined. CDR1 is SEHNR and CDR2 is FQNEAQ in the germline V gene (reference sequence). Trimming took off 0 bases at V and 0 bases at J, with 3 bases between the two ends. The CDR3 spans 13 residues. CDR3 amino acids: CASSLADSYEQYF. For the CDR3, the DNA is TGTGCCAGCAGCTTAGCGGACTCCTACGAGCAGTACTTC.

This clonotype was seen only a few times. This chain links TRBV4-2 with TRBJ2-2; the match to TRBD2 covers 14 bases. Trimming took 0 bases from V and 3 from J; bases not matched to a gene: 12. Germline V CDR1 and CDR2: LGHNA, YNFKEQ. CDR3 length: 21 residues. The CDR3 sequence is CASSQDGGGTSGSGYTGELFF. DNA of the CDR3: TGTGCCAGCAGCCAAGACGGAGGGGGGACTAGCGGGAGTGGATACACCGGGGAGCTGTTTTTT.